The clone carrying this TCR beta chain was counted between two and nine times. Its antigen is not known. Amplification targeted TCR beta CDR3 regions from RNA transcripts. Using the HTBI primer set, a first-round RT-PCR was run on the TCR CDR3. TCRdb processed the multiplex PCR reads anew with MiXCR; each CDR3 protein has one entry. Of around 350,000 distinct CDR3 sequences listed, about 18% are singletons. The V end lost 3 bases, the J end lost 6 bases, and 21 bases lay between the germline ends. Germline V lookup: CDR1 DFQATT, CDR2 SNEGSKA (reference sequence). There are 15 residues in the CDR3. The sample belongs to a study of T cells in Graves' hyperthyroidism and ophthalmopathy. Background on the study: Pretreatment peripheral blood was obtained at initial diagnosis.

Study-wide results and limits: Researchers found most expanded thyroid clonotypes above 0.001 in blood as well. It was a median around 6 months before onset that the model predicted ophthalmopathy.

The authors took PBMCs from roughly 9.7 ml fresh peripheral blood. J is TRBJ2-7 and V is TRBV20-1; no reliable D call. The material sequenced was blood. The TCR originated in a woman younger than 35 with Graves' hyperthyroidism. In nucleotides, the CDR3 is TGCAGTGCTAGGGTTCCAGGTCGACCGCCGGGCGAGCAGTACTTC. Its translation: CSARVPGRPPGEQYF.